This TCR beta chain was recorded in a study of T cells after yellow fever vaccination. The study's findings and limits: Subsequent to the booster, the majority of primary-vaccination clones reappeared (96% CD4, approximately 90% CD8). Researchers report a weaker secondary response that nonetheless peaked faster, day 5 versus 15. Only a small proportion of the clonotypes turned up in both the CD4 and the CD8 compartments, likely arising from convergent recombination.

Notes on this clonotype: The antigen is unknown.

In making TCR cDNA, 5'RACE template switching added a universal primer site and UMIs to it. TCRdb re-derived calls from the 5' RACE reads in MiXCR, one entry per CDR3 protein. The sample yields a few hundred thousand distinct CDR3 sequences, roughly 8.7% seen once. Germline V gene lookup returns CDR1 SGHKS and CDR2 YYEKEE (reference sequence). The CDR3 is made up of 16 amino acids. V was clipped by 0 bases and J by 2 bases; unmatched bases: 3. Sequencing was performed on CD4+ T cells sorted from PBMCs, taken 5 days after the yellow fever booster vaccination. The receptor was derived from a man in his late teens or twenties who received the YFV17D yellow fever vaccine. The chain uses TRBV5-5 and TRBJ2-3; 10 bases match TRBD1. Here the CDR3 reads CASSLATGGLTDTQYF. The CDR3, as DNA: TGTGCCAGCAGCTTGGCGACAGGGGGCCTCACAGATACGCAGTATTTT.